Listed here are 5 T cell receptor beta chains from one sample, sequenced in a study of blood T cell repertoires in COVID-19. Here immunoSEQ multiplex PCR was the method, and the copy in TCRdb shows in-frame clones only, minus some. The sample shows approximately 160,000 clones, roughly four fifths of them seen only once. Material: peripheral blood. These receptors were taken from a man aged 55 to 69 with active or convalescent COVID-19.

V gene TRBV7-9 combines with J gene TRBJ2-7, with D perhaps matching TRBD1 (6 bases). The CDR3 consists of 14 residues. Trimming removed 5 bases from V and 3 bases from J, with 14 bases in between. CDR1 and CDR2 (germline): SEHNR, FQNEAQ (reference sequence). The DNA of the CDR3 is TGTGCCAGCAGCCCAGACAGGCGTAACTACGAGCAGTACTTC. It specifies CASSPDRRNYEQYF.

The gene calls are TRBV19 and TRBJ2-6, with a tentative D call TRBD2 (6 bases). Germline V gene lookup returns CDR1 LNHDA and CDR2 SQIVND (reference sequence). Trimming left V 0 bases short and J 0 bases short, with 6 bases between. This CDR3 is 16 amino acids long. CDR3 sequence reads: CASSIEGGSGANVLTF. Written as DNA, the CDR3 is TGTGCCAGTAGTATAGAGGGGGGCTCTGGGGCCAACGTCCTGACTTTC.

This clone came up once. The CDR3 loop is CASSLSSNYGYTF. In nucleotides, the CDR3 is TGTGCCAGCAGCTTATCCAGTAACTATGGCTACACCTTC. The chain employs TRBV7-8 and TRBJ1-2; no reliable D call. Germline V gene data show CDR1 as SGHVS and CDR2 as FQNEAQ. Deletions cut 2 bases from V and 1 base from J, with 5 bases between. The CDR3 length is 13 residues.

The chain employs TRBV5-5 and TRBJ2-7, with TRBD1 matching over 7 bases. J gave up 4 bases and V 0 bases, and 10 bases lay outside the gene matches. The germline V gene encodes CDR1 SGHKS and CDR2 YYEKEE (reference sequence). The CDR3 is 16 amino acids. As DNA, the CDR3 is TGTGCCAGCAGCTTGGCGGGACAGCTGAGGACTTACGAGCAGTACTTC. Translated: CASSLAGQLRTYEQYF.

The chain couples TRBV2 to TRBJ2-5; no firm D call. In germline, CDR1 is SNHLY, CDR2 FYNNEI. The CDR3 is 14 residues long. V was trimmed by 1 base and J by 5 bases, leaving 11 bases between them. CDR3 residues: CASSEGLVRETQYF. In DNA, the CDR3 is TGTGCCAGCAGTGAAGGGCTAGTTAGGGAGACCCAGTACTTC.